The 4 T cell receptor beta chains reported below all come from one sample, sequenced in a study of identical twins. MiXCR was run by TCRdb on the 5' RACE reads, yielding one entry per CDR3 protein. The data show 400,000 to 650,000 distinct CDR3 sequences, with approximately 22% seen just once and around 0.91% held by the top ten. This sample was also put to use in a study of T cells expressing NK-cell markers.

Sample: CD4+ T cells sorted from blood. These receptors were obtained from a woman younger than 30 in good health.

The chain carries TRBV6-1 and TRBJ2-7; D ambiguous. CDR3 length: 14 amino acids. The germline V gene has CDR1 MNHNS and CDR2 SASEGT. V shed 6 bases and J shed 1 base, with 13 bases lying between them. The DNA for the CDR3 is TGTGCCAGCAGCCCGACAATTACATCCTACGAGCAGTACTTC. Translating it yields CASSPTITSYEQYF.

There are a few counts of this clonotype. The chain joins TRBV10-2 to TRBJ1-4; D perhaps matches TRBD1 (5 bases). V was cut by 5 bases and J by 8 bases, with 9 bases left in between. CDR3 length: 12 amino acids. Per germline, CDR1 WSHSY and CDR2 SAAADI. The CDR3 loop is CASSRQSEKLFF. The DNA of the CDR3 is TGCGCCAGCAGTCGACAGAGCGAAAAACTGTTTTTT.

V gene TRBV9 combines with J gene TRBJ2-3; D gene uncertain. The V gene lost 3 bases and the J gene lost 2 bases, with 7 bases spanning the gap. CDR1 and CDR2 (germline): SGDLS, YYNGEE. This CDR3 is 13 amino acids long. The CDR3 DNA reads TGTGCCAGCAGCGCGCCCAACACAGATACGCAGTATTTT. Translated, it gives CASSAPNTDTQYF.

The sample holds a few counts of this clonotype. The chain carries TRBV20-1 and TRBJ2-7, with 7 bases lining up with TRBD2. The V and J ends lost 2 bases and 4 bases, in that order; junction bases with no gene match: 11. The CDR3 spans 15 residues. Germline loops: CDR1 DFQATT, CDR2 SNEGSKA (reference sequence). CDR3: CSARRPAAGLYEQYF. The CDR3 coding sequence is TGCAGTGCTAGACGGCCGGCAGCGGGACTATACGAGCAGTACTTC.